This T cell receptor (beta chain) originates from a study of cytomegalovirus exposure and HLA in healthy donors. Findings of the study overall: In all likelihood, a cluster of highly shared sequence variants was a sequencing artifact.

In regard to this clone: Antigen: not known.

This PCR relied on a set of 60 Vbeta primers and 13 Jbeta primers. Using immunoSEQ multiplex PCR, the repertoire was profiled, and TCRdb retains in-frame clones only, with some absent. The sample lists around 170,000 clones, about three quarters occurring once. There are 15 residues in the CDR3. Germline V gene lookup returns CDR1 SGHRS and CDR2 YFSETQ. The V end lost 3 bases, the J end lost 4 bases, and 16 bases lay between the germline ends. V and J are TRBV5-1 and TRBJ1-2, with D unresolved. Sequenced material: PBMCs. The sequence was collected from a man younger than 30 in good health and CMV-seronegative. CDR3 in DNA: TGCGCCAGCAGCTCTTCCCGGGGAGGGAGCTATGGCTACACCTTC. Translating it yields CASSSSRGGSYGYTF. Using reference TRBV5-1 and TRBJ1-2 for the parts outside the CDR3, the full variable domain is KAGVTQTPRYLIKTRGQQVTLSCSPISGHRSVSWYQQTPGQGLQFLFEYFSETQRNKGNFPGRFSGRQFSNSRSEMNVSTLELGDSALYLCASSSSRGGSYGYTFGSGTRLTVV.